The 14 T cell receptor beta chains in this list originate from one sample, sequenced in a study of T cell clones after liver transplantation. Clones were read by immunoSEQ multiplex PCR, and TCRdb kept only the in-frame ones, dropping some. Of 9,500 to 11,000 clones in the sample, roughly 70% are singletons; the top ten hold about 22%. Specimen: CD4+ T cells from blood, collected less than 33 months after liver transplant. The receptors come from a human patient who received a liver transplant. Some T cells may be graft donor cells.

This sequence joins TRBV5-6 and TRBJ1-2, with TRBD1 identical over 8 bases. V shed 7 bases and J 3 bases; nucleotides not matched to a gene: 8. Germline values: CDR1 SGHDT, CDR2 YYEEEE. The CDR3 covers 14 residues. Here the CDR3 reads CASLLGGQDYGYTF. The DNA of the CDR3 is TGTGCCAGCCTCCTGGGGGGACAGGACTATGGCTACACCTTC.

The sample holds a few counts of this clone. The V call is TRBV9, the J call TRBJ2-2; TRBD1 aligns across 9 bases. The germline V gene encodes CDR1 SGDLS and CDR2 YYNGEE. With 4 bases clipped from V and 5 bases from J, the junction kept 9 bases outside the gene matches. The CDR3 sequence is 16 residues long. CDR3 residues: CASSSPGQGETGELFF. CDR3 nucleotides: TGTGCCAGCAGCTCTCCGGGACAGGGAGAGACCGGGGAGCTGTTTTTT.

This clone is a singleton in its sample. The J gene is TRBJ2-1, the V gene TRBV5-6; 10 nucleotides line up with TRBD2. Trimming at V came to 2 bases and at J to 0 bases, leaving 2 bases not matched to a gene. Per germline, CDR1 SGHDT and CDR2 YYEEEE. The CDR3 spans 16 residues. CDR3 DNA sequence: TGTGCCAGCAGCTTCCCTAGCGGGAGCTCCTACAATGAGCAGTTCTTC. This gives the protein CASSFPSGSSYNEQFF.

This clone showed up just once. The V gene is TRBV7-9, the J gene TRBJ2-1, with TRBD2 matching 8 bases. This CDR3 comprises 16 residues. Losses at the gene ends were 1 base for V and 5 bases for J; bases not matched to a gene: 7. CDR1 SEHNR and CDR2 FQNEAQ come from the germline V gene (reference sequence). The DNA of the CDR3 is TGTGCCAGCAGCTTAGGGGGCGGGAGGACCAACAATGAGCAGTTCTTC. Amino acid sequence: CASSLGGGRTNNEQFF.

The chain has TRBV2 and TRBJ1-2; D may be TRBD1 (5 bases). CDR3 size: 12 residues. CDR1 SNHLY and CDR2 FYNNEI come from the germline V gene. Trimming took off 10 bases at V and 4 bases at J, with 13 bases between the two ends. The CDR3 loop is CATPDTGYGYTF. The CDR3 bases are TGTGCCACTCCGGACACTGGCTATGGCTACACCTTC.

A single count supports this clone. As DNA, the CDR3 is TGTGCCAGCACTCTGGTCAATGAGCAGTTCTTC. The encoded protein is CASTLVNEQFF. This chain connects TRBV28 to TRBJ2-1; D remains ambiguous. Germline-derived CDR1 and CDR2 are MDHEN and SYDVKM. CDR3 length equals 11 residues. Trimming left V 7 bases short and J 6 bases short, with 7 bases between.

The CDR3 sequence: CASSLALQGPEQYF. CDR3 coding DNA: TGTGCCAGCAGCTTGGCTCTTCAAGGGCCCGAGCAGTACTTC. The genes are TRBV5-4 and TRBJ2-7, with unresolved D. Trimming took 0 bases from V and 6 from J, leaving 13 bases between them. The CDR3 contains 14 residues. Germline V lookup: CDR1 SGHNT, CDR2 YYREEE (reference sequence).

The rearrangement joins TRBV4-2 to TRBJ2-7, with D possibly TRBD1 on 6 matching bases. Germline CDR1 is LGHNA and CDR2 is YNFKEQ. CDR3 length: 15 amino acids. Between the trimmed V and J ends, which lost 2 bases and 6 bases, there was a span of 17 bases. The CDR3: CASSQMKDSASEQYF. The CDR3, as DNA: TGTGCCAGCAGCCAAATGAAGGACAGTGCCAGCGAGCAGTACTTC.

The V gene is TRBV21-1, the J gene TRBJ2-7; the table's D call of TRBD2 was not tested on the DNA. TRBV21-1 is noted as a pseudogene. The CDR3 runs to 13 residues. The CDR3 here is CASSKGRYYEQYV. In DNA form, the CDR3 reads TGTGCCAGCAGCAAAGGACGGTACTACGAGCAGTACGTC.

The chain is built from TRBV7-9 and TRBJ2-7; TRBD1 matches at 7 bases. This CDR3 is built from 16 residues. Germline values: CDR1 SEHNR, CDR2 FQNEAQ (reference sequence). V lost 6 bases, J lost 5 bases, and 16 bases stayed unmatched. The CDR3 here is CASRSNFGQARDEQYF. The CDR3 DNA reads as TGTGCCAGCAGAAGCAATTTTGGACAGGCTAGGGACGAGCAGTACTTC. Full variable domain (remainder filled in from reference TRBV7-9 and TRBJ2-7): DTGVSQNPRHKITKRGQNVTFRCDPISEHNRLYWYRQTLGQGPEFLTYFQNEAQLEKSRLLSDRFSAERPKGSFSTLEIQRTEQGDSAMYLCASRSNFGQARDEQYFGPGTRLTVT.

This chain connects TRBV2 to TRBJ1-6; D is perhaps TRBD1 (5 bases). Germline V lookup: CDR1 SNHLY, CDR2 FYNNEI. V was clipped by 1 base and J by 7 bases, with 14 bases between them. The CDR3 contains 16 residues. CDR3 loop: CASSEGLGPTNSPLHF. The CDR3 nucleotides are TGTGCCAGCAGTGAAGGTTTGGGACCGACCAATTCACCCCTCCACTTT.

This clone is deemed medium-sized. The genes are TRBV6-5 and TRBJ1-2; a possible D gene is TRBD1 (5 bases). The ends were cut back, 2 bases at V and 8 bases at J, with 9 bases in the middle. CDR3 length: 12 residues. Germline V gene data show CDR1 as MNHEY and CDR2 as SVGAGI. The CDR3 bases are TGTGCCAGCAGTTACGGAGGGGAGGGCTACACCTTC. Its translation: CASSYGGEGYTF.

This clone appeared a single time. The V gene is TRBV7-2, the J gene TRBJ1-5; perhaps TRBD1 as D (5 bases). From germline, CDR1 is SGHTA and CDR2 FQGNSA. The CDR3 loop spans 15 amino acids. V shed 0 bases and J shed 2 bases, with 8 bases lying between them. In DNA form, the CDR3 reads TGTGCCAGCAGCTTAGCAGGGGCCGGCAATCAGCCCCAGCATTTT. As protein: CASSLAGAGNQPQHF.

The CDR3 region has the DNA TGTGCCAGCCAACCCTACAATGAGCAGTTCTTC. Encoded protein: CASQPYNEQFF. The rearrangement links TRBV6-1 to TRBJ2-1; no firm D call. V lost 8 bases and J 2 bases, leaving 4 bases between the germline ends. Germline V gives CDR1 MNHNS, CDR2 SASEGT. The CDR3 sequence is 11 residues long.